A single sample gave rise to the 20 T cell receptor beta chains below, sequenced in a study of CD8 T cells in Susac syndrome. A quantity of about 0.45 to 1 ug RNA underwent reverse transcription using random hexamers. TCRdb independently ran MiXCR on the immunoSEQ multiplex PCR reads; one entry per CDR3 protein. The data show 200,000 or so distinct CDR3 sequences, with around 90% seen just once and approximately 0.13% held by the top ten. What was sequenced was CD8+ T cells from PBMCs. The receptors derive from a human donor with multiple sclerosis.

The chain couples TRBV7-3 to TRBJ2-2, with D maybe TRBD2 (5 bases). Germline CDR1 reads SGHTA; CDR2 reads FQGTGA. This CDR3 comprises 16 residues. V lost 1 base and J lost 2, with 11 bases in between. CDR3 in DNA: TGTGCCAGCAGCTTAAGAGAGGGCAGTAACACCGGGGAGCTGTTTTTT. Translation: CASSLREGSNTGELFF.

The V call is TRBV7-9, the J call TRBJ1-1; no clear D. The CDR3 totals 12 residues. Germline-derived CDR1 and CDR2 are SEHNR and FQNEAQ (reference sequence). V lost 7 bases and J lost 1, with 7 bases in between. The CDR3 is CASTARNTEAFF. The CDR3 DNA is TGTGCCAGCACGGCAAGGAACACTGAAGCTTTCTTT. The full variable domain, completed using reference TRBV7-9 and TRBJ1-1, is DTGVSQNPRHKITKRGQNVTFRCDPISEHNRLYWYRQTLGQGPEFLTYFQNEAQLEKSRLLSDRFSAERPKGSFSTLEIQRTEQGDSAMYLCASTARNTEAFFGQGTRLTVV.

This clonotype appeared once. The rearrangement uses TRBV5-8 and TRBJ2-1; D gene uncertain. Germline V gene lookup returns CDR1 SGHTS and CDR2 YDEGEE. Trimming took off 1 base at V and 10 bases at J, with 18 bases between the two ends. This CDR3 is built from 15 residues. This CDR3 is CASSLNGVPREEQFF. DNA of the CDR3: TGTGCCAGCAGCTTGAACGGAGTCCCCCGTGAGGAGCAGTTCTTC. The full variable domain, its missing parts supplied by reference TRBV5-8 and TRBJ2-1, is EAGVTQSPTHLIKTRGQQATLRCSPISGHTSVYWYQQALGLGLQFLLWYDEGEERNRGNFPPRFSGRQFPNYSSELNVNALELEDSALYLCASSLNGVPREEQFFGPGTRLTVL.

The chain carries TRBV4-2 and TRBJ2-1, with TRBD2 matching over 9 bases. The CDR3 covers 13 residues. The germline CDR1 and CDR2 sequences are LGHNA and YNFKEQ. The V and J ends lost 4 bases and 7 bases, in that order; junction bases with no gene match: 2. CDR3 region: CASSRSGGNEQFF. The CDR3, as DNA: TGTGCCAGCAGCCGAAGCGGGGGGAATGAGCAGTTCTTC.

This chain joins TRBV12-3 or TRBV12-4 and TRBJ2-5; D remains ambiguous. V was pared by 3 bases and J by 5 bases, with 13 bases between. The CDR3 consists of 14 residues. The CDR3 nucleotides read TGTGCCAGCAGTTTGGTCCCTACCTGGGAGACCCAGTACTTC. It specifies CASSLVPTWETQYF.

The rearrangement links TRBV7-2 to TRBJ1-1; the D is unclear. The germline V gene has CDR1 SGHTA and CDR2 FQGNSA. The V gene lost 1 base and the J gene lost 4 bases, with 10 bases spanning the gap. The CDR3 loop spans 14 amino acids. CDR3 coding DNA: TGTGCCAGCAGCTTAGGGGTGATGGGCACTGAAGCTTTCTTT. Translated: CASSLGVMGTEAFF.

As DNA, the CDR3 is TGTGCCAGCAGCTTTGGTGGCGGGCCCTACAATGAGCAGTTCTTC. Protein sequence: CASSFGGGPYNEQFF. The chain recombines TRBV13 with TRBJ2-1, with D perhaps TRBD2 (5 bases). This CDR3 region has 15 residues. Germline V lookup: CDR1 PRHDT, CDR2 FYEKMQ (reference sequence). Trimming took 3 bases from V and 2 from J, leaving 11 bases between them.

The chain is built from TRBV20-1 and TRBJ2-3; 12 positions agree with TRBD2. The CDR3 runs to 17 residues. CDR1 and CDR2 from the germline V gene are DFQATT and SNEGSKA (reference sequence). V trimming: 8 bases; J trimming: 3 bases; junction bases outside the gene matches: 15. The CDR3 nucleotides are TGCAGTCTCTACCCTAGCGGGGGGGCCCTTGTTACAGATACGCAGTATTTT. Its protein is CSLYPSGGALVTDTQYF.

The V gene is TRBV3-1, the J gene TRBJ2-7, with D possibly being TRBD2 (6 bases). Germline CDR1 and CDR2: LGHDT and YNNKEL (reference sequence). Trimming left V 7 bases short and J 2 bases short, with 15 bases between. This CDR3 spans 14 amino acids. The CDR3 loop reads CASTRGGPTYEQYF. CDR3 in DNA: TGTGCCAGCACCCGCGGAGGGCCGACCTACGAGCAGTACTTC.

J is TRBJ1-2 and V is TRBV9, with D perhaps matching TRBD1 (6 bases). Germline V lookup: CDR1 SGDLS, CDR2 YYNGEE. The V end was cut by 7 bases, the J end by 2 bases, with 15 bases between. The CDR3 covers 14 residues. Here the CDR3 DNA reads TGTGCCAGCGCAGGGGATGGGACGAACTATGGCTACACCTTC. Its translation: CASAGDGTNYGYTF. The full variable domain, its missing parts supplied by reference TRBV9 and TRBJ1-2, is DSGVTQTPKHLITATGQRVTLRCSPRSGDLSVYWYQQSLDQGLQFLIQYYNGEERAKGNILERFSAQQFPDLHSELNLSSLELGDSALYFCASAGDGTNYGYTFGSGTRLTVV.

The CDR3 sequence: CASSTTGWAETQYF. DNA for the CDR3: TGTGCCAGCAGTACTACAGGGTGGGCAGAGACCCAGTACTTC. The J gene is TRBJ2-5, the V gene TRBV27; D is perhaps TRBD1 (6 bases). V lost 5 bases to trimming and J lost 4 bases, with 14 bases between them. CDR3 length: 14 residues. Germline CDR1 and CDR2: MNHEY and SMNVEV (reference sequence).

This chain links TRBV9 with TRBJ2-1, with D possibly TRBD2 on 6 matching bases. The CDR3 is 17 residues long. CDR1 and CDR2 (germline): SGDLS, YYNGEE. The V and J ends lost 3 bases and 1 base respectively, with 17 bases between them. In nucleotides, the CDR3 is TGTGCCAGCAGCGCGGGGATGGTGGGGAGGTCCTACAATGAGCAGTTCTTC. Amino acids: CASSAGMVGRSYNEQFF.

This chain uses TRBV4-3 with TRBJ1-4, with D uncertain. The ends were cut back, 0 bases at V and 10 bases at J, with 12 bases in the middle. Germline values: CDR1 LGHNA, CDR2 YSLEER. This CDR3 is built from 14 residues. The CDR3 sequence is CASSQEAEARKLFF. DNA of the CDR3: TGCGCCAGCAGCCAAGAGGCAGAGGCCCGAAAACTGTTTTTT.

CDR3 region: CASRSGTANYGYTF. DNA for the CDR3: TGTGCCAGCAGGTCCGGGACTGCGAACTATGGCTACACCTTC. The chain is built from TRBV27 and TRBJ1-2; possibly TRBD1 for D (5 bases). The CDR3 covers 14 residues. Between the trimmed V and J ends, which lost 6 bases and 2 bases, there was a span of 13 bases. Germline V gene data show CDR1 as MNHEY and CDR2 as SMNVEV (reference sequence).

This chain connects TRBV4-1 to TRBJ2-7; D is uncertain. The CDR3 has 15 residues. V was trimmed by 0 bases and J by 2 bases, leaving 11 bases between them. Germline lookup yields CDR1 MGHRA and CDR2 YSYEKL. CDR3 loop: CASSQDALVPYEQYF. DNA for the CDR3: TGCGCCAGCAGCCAAGATGCGTTAGTCCCCTACGAGCAGTACTTC.

V and J are TRBV10-3 and TRBJ2-7; 11 bases match TRBD2. The germline CDR1 and CDR2 sequences are ENHRY and SYGVKD. V lost 10 bases to trimming and J lost 0 bases; unmatched junction nucleotides: 5. This CDR3 contains 14 residues. Here the CDR3 DNA reads TGTGCCAGCTTAGCGGGAGGGAGCTCCTACGAGCAGTACTTC. Translation gives CASLAGGSSYEQYF.

The chain recombines TRBV5-6 with TRBJ2-7; no definite D call. Trimming removed 0 bases at V and 4 bases at J, with 11 bases between. Germline lookup yields CDR1 SGHDT and CDR2 YYEEEE. CDR3 size: 14 residues. This CDR3 reads CASSLGGRPYEQYF. The DNA of the CDR3 is TGTGCCAGCAGCTTGGGTGGCAGACCATACGAGCAGTACTTC.

This chain uses TRBV25-1 with TRBJ2-1, with TRBD1 matching 7 bases. V gave up 3 bases and J gave up 8 bases; unmatched junction bases: 7. The length of the CDR3 is 14 residues. Germline CDR1 reads MGHDK; CDR2 reads SYGVNS. The CDR3 reads CASSDQKGGDEQFF. CDR3 coding DNA: TGTGCCAGCAGTGACCAAAAAGGGGGCGATGAGCAGTTCTTC. Together with reference TRBV25-1 and TRBJ2-1, the CDR3 gives the full variable domain: EADIYQTPRYLVIGTGKKITLECSQTMGHDKMYWYQQDPGMELHLIHYSYGVNSTEKGDLSSESTVSRIRTEHFPLTLESARPSHTSQYLCASSDQKGGDEQFFGPGTRLTVL.

The V call is TRBV4-2, the J call TRBJ1-5, with a possible D match to TRBD1 (5 bases). The V end lost 0 bases, the J end lost 4 bases, and 10 bases lay between the germline ends. The germline V gene encodes CDR1 LGHNA and CDR2 YNFKEQ. The CDR3 contains 15 residues. The CDR3 region has the DNA TGTGCCAGCAGCCAAGATGGGGGGGTGAATCAGCCCCAGCATTTT. Its translation is CASSQDGGVNQPQHF.

This sequence joins TRBV29-1 and TRBJ2-7; D is perhaps TRBD2 (7 bases). The CDR3 is 13 residues long. Deletions cut 5 bases from V and 4 bases from J, with 15 bases between. CDR1 is SQVTM, CDR2 ANQGSEA, per germline. The CDR3 spells CSVRGGDSYEQYF. DNA for the CDR3: TGCAGCGTTAGAGGGGGGGATTCTTACGAGCAGTACTTC.